This T cell receptor (beta chain) emerged from a study of sequential checkpoint blockade in melanoma (dated by TCRdb to between 2018 and 2021). With respect to the entire study: Using 1:1 randomization, the trial assigned patients either to first-line nivolumab followed by ipilimumab (arm A) or to ipilimumab followed by nivolumab (arm B). Both trial sequences were followed by maintenance nivolumab. What the work shows at the level of the full study, not this receptor alone: Validation of the response-prediction model combining TCR metrics and mutation burden is needed in larger, independent patient cohorts.

TCRbeta CDR3 regions were immunosequenced from genomic DNA with the immunoSEQ Assay. Prior to high-throughput sequencing, genomic DNA was amplified by bias-controlled multiplex PCR. In the source study's methods: To quantify the absolute abundance of each unique TCRbeta CDR3 region, the sequences were collapsed and filtered. Clonality, defined as 1 minus Pielou's evenness, was calculated using only productive rearrangements. A previously published method was used to identify clones with significantly greater frequencies in on-treatment samples than in baseline samples. In TCRdb, the immuneACCESS table is reduced to in-frame sequences with V and J assigned. These tables do not hold every clone; where another copy was compared, an unresolved V gene accounts for under half, and the others remain unexplained. The V and J calls and clone size are taken from that table; D and trimming were inferred from the DNA. The sample table lists fewer than 40,000 clones, 70% to 90% of them with a count of one. In total, the top ten clones hold around an eighth of the sample.

Points on this clone: Its antigen is currently not known. No quality values exist for individual bases; no much larger clone is one base distant.

The sample's treatment or condition label, decoded: randomized to nivolumab then ipilimumab (arm A) or the reverse (arm B). None of the patients in the trial had previously been given DNA-damaging chemotherapy. On a FACS Aria II flow cytometer, live CD3+CD8+ cells that were negative for CD19 and CD56 were sorted from thawed PBMCs. Samples were obtained from patients with melanoma enrolled in CheckMate 064, a randomized, open-label phase II trial of sequential checkpoint blockade. Peripheral blood mononuclear cells were collected by leukapheresis, purified with Ficoll-Paque, and frozen in human serum with roughly 10% DMSO. Right after sorting, the blood CD3+CD8+ cells were verified to be >98% pure, and DNA extraction followed. The CDR3 numbers 15 residues from cysteine through phenylalanine. Kept here is only the CDR3 DNA, which spans 45 bases and is read in frame from base 1. At the junction V is shortened by 6 bases and J by 8 bases; bases outside the gene matches: 10. CDR1 and CDR2 are drawn from the germline V gene (reference sequence): MNHEY, SMNVEV.

The rearrangement joined TRBV27 to TRBJ2-1, with TRBD1 matching 10 junction bases. This receptor was taken from a human donor with melanoma. The material was CD8+ T cells sorted from blood (inferred from file names), obtained from a patient given nivolumab and ipilimumab in sequence. The nucleotides are TGTGCCAGCAGCGTAACGACAGGGGGCATCTATGAGCAGTTCTTC. Its translation is CASSVTTGGIYEQFF.